These 9 T cell receptor beta chains came from one sample sequenced in a study of blood T cell repertoires in COVID-19. Profiled with immunoSEQ multiplex PCR; TCRdb holds only in-frame clones, not every one. Found here are approximately 170,000 clones, about 86% of them singletons; the top ten hold about 3.9%. The sample consisted of peripheral blood. The receptor source for this set is a woman in her sixties or seventies with acute or convalescent COVID-19.

This clone was picked up one time. The J gene is TRBJ2-5, the V gene TRBV19, with D unresolved. The CDR3 totals 14 residues. Germline lookup yields CDR1 LNHDA and CDR2 SQIVND (reference sequence). V shed 2 bases and J shed 2 bases, with 9 bases lying between them. CDR3 sequence (DNA): TGTGCCAGTAGTATATCATCGGTTCAAGAGACCCAGTACTTC. This codes for CASSISSVQETQYF.

V gene TRBV12-3 or TRBV12-4 combines with J gene TRBJ1-5; D ambiguous. V gave up 6 bases and J gave up 3 bases, with 9 bases separating them. The length of the CDR3 is 13 residues. The CDR3 nucleotides read TGTGCCAGCAGGTATCGACTCAATCAGCCCCAGCATTTT. Amino acids: CASRYRLNQPQHF.

V usage is TRBV6-2 or TRBV6-3 and J usage is TRBJ1-1; unclear D gene. V lost 2 bases and J 0 bases, leaving 10 bases between the germline ends. The CDR3 has 15 amino acids. Germline V gene data show CDR1 as MNHEY and CDR2 as SVGEGT. CDR3 region: CASSYVLALNTEAFF. CDR3 DNA: TGTGCCAGCAGTTACGTTCTGGCCTTGAACACTGAAGCTTTCTTT.

The J gene is TRBJ1-3, the V gene TRBV11-2; D call uncertain. The CDR3 is 12 residues long. The V end was cut by 5 bases, the J end by 4 bases, with 6 bases between. CDR1 and CDR2 (germline): SGHAT, FQNNGV. The CDR3 protein is CASSPVGNTIYF. CDR3 DNA sequence: TGTGCCAGCAGCCCGGTCGGAAACACCATATATTTT.

This clone was seen a single time. The gene calls are TRBV7-2 and TRBJ2-7, with TRBD1 as a possible D gene (6 bases). Trimming stripped 1 base from V and 0 bases from J, with 16 bases between. CDR3 length: 17 amino acids. Per the germline V gene, CDR1 is SGHTA and CDR2 is FQGNSA. The CDR3 DNA is TGTGCCAGCAGCTTAGTGAGTGGGGCAGGGGTCTCCTACGAGCAGTACTTC. This encodes CASSLVSGAGVSYEQYF.

This chain joins TRBV2 and TRBJ2-2; 7 bases agree with TRBD1. Germline V lookup: CDR1 SNHLY, CDR2 FYNNEI. This CDR3 contains 15 residues. V shed 6 bases, J shed 2 bases, and the junction held 6 bases outside the gene matches. The chain's CDR3 is CASRERQGNTGELFF. CDR3 sequence (DNA): TGTGCCAGCAGGGAAAGACAGGGTAACACCGGGGAGCTGTTTTTT.

This clone appeared a few times. V and J are TRBV10-3 and TRBJ1-1, with D maybe TRBD1 (5 bases). CDR3 length: 13 amino acids. The V gene lost 11 bases and the J gene lost 0 bases, with 13 bases spanning the gap. Germline loops: CDR1 ENHRY, CDR2 SYGVKD. CDR3 loop: CAATQDMNTEAFF. CDR3 nucleotides: TGTGCCGCTACACAGGATATGAACACTGAAGCTTTCTTT.

This clone has a handful of counts. The V and J genes are TRBV19 and TRBJ1-5, with no clear D. Trimming pared 3 bases from V and 5 bases from J, leaving 5 bases between. Germline CDR1 reads LNHDA; CDR2 reads SQIVND (reference sequence). CDR3 length equals 12 residues. The CDR3 sequence: CASSIRDQPQHF. In DNA, the CDR3 is TGTGCCAGTAGTATCCGGGATCAGCCCCAGCATTTT.

The chain couples TRBV2 to TRBJ1-1; D possibly corresponds to TRBD1 (6 bases). The CDR3 spans 11 residues. CDR1 and CDR2 from the germline V gene are SNHLY and FYNNEI. Trimming took off 6 bases at V and 10 bases at J, with 12 bases between the two ends. The CDR3 reads CASRYRVGAFF. CDR3 DNA: TGTGCCAGCAGGTACAGGGTAGGAGCTTTCTTT.